Shown below are 25 T cell receptor beta chains from a single sample sequenced in a study of cytomegalovirus exposure and HLA in healthy donors. PCR primers comprised 60 Vbeta and 13 Jbeta primers. Sequencing used immunoSEQ multiplex PCR; TCRdb keeps in-frame clones, though not all of them. The data show approximately 140,000 clones, under 80% seen once. The sample taken for sequencing was PBMCs. All receptors derive from a woman between 50 and 59 years old in good health and CMV-seropositive.

This chain uses TRBV29-1 with TRBJ2-2; unclear D gene. Germline lookup yields CDR1 SQVTM and CDR2 ANQGSEA. Trimming left V 7 bases short and J 0 bases short, with 12 bases between. This CDR3 is built from 14 residues. CDR3 loop: CSAVPPSNTGELFF. In nucleotides, the CDR3 is TGCAGCGCCGTCCCCCCGTCGAACACCGGGGAGCTGTTTTTT.

This chain uses TRBV27 with TRBJ2-5; 8 bases map to TRBD1. The CDR3 sequence is 16 residues long. In germline, CDR1 is MNHEY, CDR2 SMNVEV (reference sequence). Trimming removed 2 bases from V and 0 bases from J; junction bases left unmatched: 5. The chain's CDR3 is CASSLRTGQDQETQYF. For the CDR3, the DNA is TGTGCCAGCAGTTTACGGACAGGGCAAGACCAAGAGACCCAGTACTTC.

This clone was seen only a few times. The chain combines TRBV7-3 with TRBJ1-1, with D possibly being TRBD1 (5 bases). CDR1 and CDR2 (germline): SGHTA, FQGTGA. V was clipped by 5 bases and J by 1 base, with 8 bases between them. The CDR3 has 13 residues. Here the CDR3 reads CASSDQGNTEAFF. As DNA, the CDR3 is TGTGCCAGCAGCGATCAGGGGAACACTGAAGCTTTCTTT.

The chain couples TRBV4-2 to TRBJ2-1; 7 nucleotides match TRBD1. Germline assignment: CDR1 LGHNA and CDR2 YNFKEQ. This CDR3 spans 17 amino acids. Losses at the gene ends were 0 bases for V and 5 bases for J; bases not matched to a gene: 10. DNA for the CDR3: TGTGCCAGCAGCCAAGAGGGCAGGGGGTTGGAGCACAATGAGCAGTTCTTC. Protein: CASSQEGRGLEHNEQFF.

A few counts support this clone. The gene calls are TRBV12-5 and TRBJ2-5; no definite D call. Germline V gene lookup returns CDR1 LGHNT and CDR2 FRNRAP. The CDR3 loop spans 14 amino acids. Trimming removed 9 bases at V and 1 base at J, with 15 bases between. The CDR3 is CASAVGRTQETQYF. DNA of the CDR3: TGTGCTAGCGCCGTTGGCCGAACCCAAGAGACCCAGTACTTC.

The chain links TRBV2 to TRBJ2-1, with TRBD2 as a possible D gene (5 bases). In germline, CDR1 is SNHLY, CDR2 FYNNEI. With 4 bases removed from V and 6 bases from J, the gap between germline ends came to 19 bases. The CDR3 spans 16 residues. The CDR3 here is CASSASGITLFNEQFF. The DNA of the CDR3 is TGTGCCAGCAGTGCCTCGGGAATCACCCTTTTCAATGAGCAGTTCTTC. The whole variable domain, remainder taken from reference TRBV2 and TRBJ2-1, is EPEVTQTPSHQVTQMGQEVILRCVPISNHLYFYWYRQILGQKVEFLVSFYNNEISEKSEIFDDQFSVERPDGSNFTLKIRSTKLEDSAMYFCASSASGITLFNEQFFGPGTRLTVL.

The CDR3: CAWSPGQPSGNTIYF. The CDR3 DNA is TGTGCCTGGAGTCCGGGACAACCCTCTGGAAACACCATATATTTT. This rearrangement joins TRBV30 to TRBJ1-3, with D possibly being TRBD1 (6 bases). Trimming took off 2 bases at V and 0 bases at J, with 11 bases between the two ends. CDR3 size: 15 residues. Germline V gene data show CDR1 as GTSNPN and CDR2 as SVGIG (reference sequence). Full variable domain (missing parts from reference TRBV30 and TRBJ1-3): SQTIHQWPATLVQPVGSPLSLECTVEGTSNPNLYWYRQAAGRGLQLLFYSVGIGQISSEVPQNLSASRPQDRQFILSSKKLLLSDSGFYLCAWSPGQPSGNTIYFGEGSWLTVV.

The chain is built from TRBV11-3 and TRBJ1-1, with a weak D call TRBD1 (5 bases). The CDR3 sequence is 16 residues long. CDR1 SGHNT and CDR2 YENEEA come from the germline V gene. Deletions cut 5 bases from V and 3 bases from J, with 19 bases between. The CDR3 reads CASSPGWGELDTEAFF. For the CDR3, the DNA is TGTGCCAGCAGCCCAGGTTGGGGGGAGTTGGACACTGAAGCTTTCTTT.

The genes are TRBV7-3 and TRBJ1-5; 7 nucleotides match TRBD1. Germline loops: CDR1 SGHTA, CDR2 FQGTGA. The CDR3 loop spans 14 amino acids. J lost 6 bases, V lost 1 base, and 3 bases had no gene match. The CDR3 DNA sequence: TGTGCCAGCAGCTTAAGACAGGGAATTCAGCCCCAGCATTTT. It yields the protein CASSLRQGIQPQHF.

This clone was detected only a few times. The chain uses TRBV6-1 and TRBJ2-3; 14 nucleotides match TRBD2. Germline CDR1 reads MNHNS; CDR2 reads SASEGT. CDR3 length: 18 amino acids. The J segment lost 0 bases and the V segment lost 3 bases, leaving 5 bases of the junction unmatched. In nucleotides, the CDR3 is TGTGCCAGCAGTGAGGGCCGACTAGCGGGGGGGAGCACAGATACGCAGTATTTT. It translates to CASSEGRLAGGSTDTQYF.

The chain links TRBV7-9 to TRBJ1-1; D not resolved. The V gene's germline CDR1 is SEHNR and CDR2 FQNEAQ (reference sequence). The CDR3 spans 13 residues. The V and J ends lost 5 bases and 0 bases respectively, with 7 bases between them. The CDR3 nucleotides read TGTGCCAGCAGCCCCACAATGAACACTGAAGCTTTCTTT. It codes for CASSPTMNTEAFF.

V and J are TRBV30 and TRBJ1-1; the match to TRBD1 covers 7 bases. Germline V CDR1 and CDR2: GTSNPN, SVGIG (reference sequence). The CDR3 is 13 residues long. The V and J ends lost 3 bases and 1 base, in that order; junction bases with no gene match: 2. This CDR3 is CAWRRTGNTEAFF. The DNA for the CDR3 is TGTGCCTGGAGGAGGACAGGGAACACTGAAGCTTTCTTT.

The CDR3 coding sequence is TGTGCCTGGAGTATCCGAGATACGCAGTATTTT. Translation gives CAWSIRDTQYF. The V and J genes are TRBV30 and TRBJ2-3; D not resolved. The CDR3 spans 11 residues. The V and J ends lost 2 bases and 5 bases respectively, with 5 bases between them. Germline values: CDR1 GTSNPN, CDR2 SVGIG (reference sequence).

The chain uses TRBV5-1 and TRBJ2-1, with D unresolved. This CDR3 region has 17 residues. V gave up 0 bases and J gave up 5 bases, with 18 bases separating them. CDR1 is SGHRS, CDR2 YFSETQ, per germline. The CDR3 bases are TGCGCCAGCAGCTTGGTTTGGGCCCCTACCAACGACAATGAGCAGTTCTTC. Its protein product is CASSLVWAPTNDNEQFF.

The chain couples TRBV30 to TRBJ2-3, with 8 bases aligning to TRBD1. V shed 2 bases and J 0 bases; nucleotides not matched to a gene: 10. The CDR3 sequence is 17 residues long. Per the germline V gene, CDR1 is GTSNPN and CDR2 is SVGIG (reference sequence). CDR3 in amino acids: CAWSLAGYRGSTDTQYF. In nucleotides, the CDR3 is TGTGCCTGGAGTCTTGCGGGATACAGGGGGAGCACAGATACGCAGTATTTT.

The chain uses TRBV5-8 and TRBJ1-3; tentatively, D is TRBD1 (5 bases). The CDR3 extends over 15 amino acids. Trimming took 0 bases from V and 0 from J, leaving 7 bases between them. Germline V gives CDR1 SGHTS, CDR2 YDEGEE. The CDR3 bases are TGTGCCAGCAGCTTGGTGGACATCTCTGGAAACACCATATATTTT. As protein: CASSLVDISGNTIYF.

This rearrangement joins TRBV20-1 to TRBJ1-1; unclear D gene. The CDR3 has 11 amino acids. Germline-derived CDR1 and CDR2 are DFQATT and SNEGSKA (reference sequence). V was shortened by 1 base and J by 4 bases, with 4 bases between the two germline ends. The CDR3 bases are TGCAGTGCTAGAGCGAGCACTGAAGCTTTCTTT. Encoded protein: CSARASTEAFF.

The chain recombines TRBV30 with TRBJ2-5; TRBD2 matches at 9 bases. The trim removed 1 base at V and 1 base at J, leaving 7 bases unmatched. The CDR3 covers 16 residues. The germline CDR1 and CDR2 sequences are GTSNPN and SVGIG (reference sequence). The CDR3 sequence is CAWSGLAGDTQETQYF. In DNA, the CDR3 is TGTGCCTGGAGTGGGTTAGCGGGGGATACCCAAGAGACCCAGTACTTC.

This rearrangement joins TRBV7-2 to TRBJ2-7, with 9 bases that match TRBD1. Per germline, CDR1 SGHTA and CDR2 FQGNSA. The CDR3 has 14 amino acids. J gave up 3 bases and V 5 bases, and 5 bases lay outside the gene matches. The CDR3 sequence: CASSRRTGDYEQYF. The CDR3 bases are TGTGCCAGCAGCCGTCGGACAGGGGACTACGAGCAGTACTTC.

V gene TRBV6-1 combines with J gene TRBJ1-1, with D perhaps TRBD1 (6 bases). Germline CDR1 is MNHNS and CDR2 is SASEGT. The V gene lost 6 bases and the J gene lost 0 bases, with 17 bases spanning the gap. CDR3 length: 16 residues. The CDR3 sequence is CASRELGAGVNTEAFF. CDR3 DNA: TGTGCCAGCAGAGAACTAGGGGCAGGGGTGAACACTGAAGCTTTCTTT.

Ten or more counts support this clone. The chain combines TRBV7-9 with TRBJ1-3; D uncertain. V lost 4 bases to trimming and J lost 1 base, with 8 bases between them. Germline V lookup: CDR1 SEHNR, CDR2 FQNEAQ (reference sequence). This CDR3 has 14 amino acids. CDR3 nucleotide sequence: TGTGCCAGCAGCTGGCGGGGATCTGGAAACACCATATATTTT. It is translated as CASSWRGSGNTIYF.

The chain recombines TRBV5-4 with TRBJ1-2; D unresolved. Germline loops: CDR1 SGHNT, CDR2 YYREEE (reference sequence). Trimming took off 0 bases at V and 4 bases at J, with 13 bases between the two ends. There are 15 residues in the CDR3. CDR3 region: CASSLAGVAGYGYTF. In DNA, the CDR3 is TGTGCCAGCAGCTTGGCGGGTGTCGCGGGCTATGGCTACACCTTC.

This chain links TRBV7-3 with TRBJ1-1; 8 positions agree with TRBD1. Germline CDR1 reads SGHTA; CDR2 reads FQGTGA. This CDR3 comprises 12 residues. V shed 5 bases, J shed 10 bases, and the junction held 6 bases outside the gene matches. The CDR3 sequence: CASSKQGAGAFF. In DNA, the CDR3 is TGTGCCAGCAGCAAGCAGGGGGCGGGAGCTTTCTTT.

The V call is TRBV10-3, the J call TRBJ1-4, with 7 nucleotides matching TRBD1. CDR3 size: 16 residues. Germline V gene sequence: CDR1 ENHRY, CDR2 SYGVKD. Trimming took 6 bases from V and 8 from J; bases not matched to a gene: 15. The CDR3, as DNA: TGTGCCATCAGCAGAGGAGTAGGGGGCACTAGGGAAAAACTGTTTTTT. Its translation: CAISRGVGGTREKLFF.

J is TRBJ2-7 and V is TRBV28; 7 nucleotides line up with TRBD1. The germline V gene encodes CDR1 MDHEN and CDR2 SYDVKM. CDR3 length: 12 residues. The junction had 2 bases not matched to a gene; V was cut back by 9 bases and J by 0 bases. CDR3: CASRTGSYEQYF. In DNA, the CDR3 is TGTGCCAGTCGGACAGGCTCCTACGAGCAGTACTTC.